This TCR beta chain was recovered during a study of blood T cell repertoires in COVID-19. Study information: Whether acute or convalescent, the COVID-19 samples came from the United States, Italy and Spain. In each case, the material was cDNA or gDNA derived from T cells, B-cell-depleted T cells, or PBMCs.

Germline CDR1 is LNHDA and CDR2 is SQIVND (reference sequence). V gave up 3 bases and J gave up 1 base; unmatched junction bases: 2. CDR3 size: 14 residues. Using immunoSEQ multiplex PCR, the repertoire was profiled, and TCRdb retains in-frame clones only, with some absent. The repertoire includes about 96,000 clones, about 81% of them detected once, and 17% sits in the top ten. The sequenced sample was peripheral blood. The chain couples TRBV19 to TRBJ1-1; 7 nucleotides match TRBD1. This receptor was identified in a woman aged 55 to 70 with acute or convalescent COVID-19. The CDR3 bases are TGTGCCAGTAGTATGAGGGGGCAGAACACTGAAGCTTTCTTT. This codes for CASSMRGQNTEAFF. Based on the CDR3 plus reference TRBV19 and TRBJ1-1, the full variable domain is DGGITQSPKYLFRKEGQNVTLSCEQNLNHDAMYWYRQDPGQGLRLIYYSQIVNDFQKGDIAEGYSVSREKKESFPLTVTSAQKNPTAFYLCASSMRGQNTEAFFGQGTRLTVV.